Listed below are T cell receptor beta chains from one sample, sequenced in a study of T-cell memory formation after mild COVID-19. TCRdb fed the 5' RACE reads into MiXCR, producing one record per CDR3 protein. The data show roughly 310,000 distinct CDR3 sequences, around 15% seen once. Sample: PBMCs or a T cell subset sorted from them (not recorded which). These TCRs come from a man between 18 and 35 years old who had mild COVID-19 (a few samples of this study predate the infection). Cell type and time point are not known. Each CDR3 is given with its conserved first and last residue. The order of the fields is clone size, J gene, D gene, V gene, CDR3 DNA, CDR3 protein. D genes are given only for firm matches. Only some rows state a clone size, as once, few, many or a class for expanded clones.

clone size: many; J gene: TRBJ1-2; D gene: TRBD1; V gene: TRBV5-1; CDR3 DNA: TGCGCCAGCAGCTTGGAAGGACAGGGAGACTATGGCTACACCTTC; CDR3 protein: CASSLEGQGDYGYTF
clone size: NA; J gene: TRBJ2-1; D gene: TRBD2; V gene: TRBV11-2; CDR3 DNA: TGTGCCAGCAGCTTAGATCGGGCTAGCGGGGGGGCAGGGAATGAGCAGTTCTTC; CDR3 protein: CASSLDRASGGAGNEQFF
clone size: NA; J gene: TRBJ2-3; D gene: NA; V gene: TRBV2; CDR3 DNA: TGTGCCAGCAGTGAAGCCGGGGATACGCAGTATTTT; CDR3 protein: CASSEAGDTQYF
clone size: NA; J gene: TRBJ2-2; D gene: TRBD2; V gene: TRBV7-2; CDR3 DNA: TGTGCCAGCAGCTTAGGGGGGGGTCTTGGTGCCGGGGAGCTGTTTTTT; CDR3 protein: CASSLGGGLGAGELFF
clone size: few; J gene: TRBJ2-3; D gene: NA; V gene: TRBV7-3; CDR3 DNA: TGTGCCAGCAGCTCCGAAGTGGGAATTAGCACAGATACGCAGTATTTT; CDR3 protein: CASSSEVGISTDTQYF
clone size: once; J gene: TRBJ2-6; D gene: NA; V gene: TRBV12-3/TRBV12-4; CDR3 DNA: TGTGCCAGCAGTTTAGCGTCCGCTGGGGCCAACGTCCTGACTTTC; CDR3 protein: CASSLASAGANVLTF
clone size: few; J gene: TRBJ2-3; D gene: TRBD2; V gene: TRBV9; CDR3 DNA: TGTGCCAGCAGCCCCCGACCAAGCGGGGGGGGTGGGCCAGATACGCAGTATTTT; CDR3 protein: CASSPRPSGGGGPDTQYF
clone size: NA; J gene: TRBJ2-1; D gene: NA; V gene: TRBV6-5; CDR3 DNA: TGTGCCAGCAGTTACGTAGACGGTATCTCCTACAATGAGCAGTTCTTC; CDR3 protein: CASSYVDGISYNEQFF
clone size: many; J gene: TRBJ2-7; D gene: NA; V gene: TRBV7-8; CDR3 DNA: TGTGCCAGCAGCTCCAGGACTTCCTACGAGCAGTACTTC; CDR3 protein: CASSSRTSYEQYF
clone size: NA; J gene: TRBJ2-3; D gene: TRBD2; V gene: TRBV10-1; CDR3 DNA: TGCGCCAGCAGTCCCGGGGGGGCGCGCACAGATACGCAGTATTTT; CDR3 protein: CASSPGGARTDTQYF
clone size: NA; J gene: TRBJ2-3; D gene: NA; V gene: TRBV7-2; CDR3 DNA: TGTGCCAGCAGCTTAGAAGCCCCAGATACGCAGTATTTT; CDR3 protein: CASSLEAPDTQYF
clone size: NA; J gene: TRBJ2-3; D gene: NA; V gene: TRBV20-1; CDR3 DNA: TGCAGTGCCCTTCGACCCGGAAGCACAGATACGCAGTATTTT; CDR3 protein: CSALRPGSTDTQYF
clone size: few; J gene: TRBJ1-1; D gene: TRBD1; V gene: TRBV7-3; CDR3 DNA: TGTGCCAGCAGCTCGACACAGGGGAGGTGGACTGAAGCTTTCTTT; CDR3 protein: CASSSTQGRWTEAFF
clone size: NA; J gene: TRBJ2-7; D gene: NA; V gene: TRBV12-3/TRBV12-4; CDR3 DNA: TGTGCCAGCAGTTTGAGTGGTATTCGCGAGCAGTACTTC; CDR3 protein: CASSLSGIREQYF
clone size: few; J gene: TRBJ1-1; D gene: NA; V gene: TRBV6-2/TRBV6-3; CDR3 DNA: TGTGCCAGCACTAAATCCGTGCCAGTGAACACTGAAGCTTTCTTT; CDR3 protein: CASTKSVPVNTEAFF
clone size: NA; J gene: TRBJ1-5; D gene: NA; V gene: TRBV20-1; CDR3 DNA: TGCAGTTTCCAAGGGGTCAATCAGCCCCAGCATTTT; CDR3 protein: CSFQGVNQPQHF
clone size: many; J gene: TRBJ2-1; D gene: NA; V gene: TRBV7-6; CDR3 DNA: TGTGCGGACCCCAATGAGCAGTTCTTC; CDR3 protein: CADPNEQFF
clone size: few; J gene: TRBJ2-5; D gene: TRBD1; V gene: TRBV7-6; CDR3 DNA: TGTGCCAGCAGGGGACAGGGACTTCGAGAGACCCAGTACTTC; CDR3 protein: CASRGQGLRETQYF
clone size: NA; J gene: TRBJ2-1; D gene: TRBD2; V gene: TRBV5-1; CDR3 DNA: TGCGCCAGCAGCTTGGCCGGGGTAGCGGGGAGGAATGAGCAGTTCTTC; CDR3 protein: CASSLAGVAGRNEQFF
clone size: NA; J gene: TRBJ1-2; D gene: NA; V gene: TRBV10-3; CDR3 DNA: TGTGCCATCAGTGCAGGGCAGAACTATGGCTACACCTTC; CDR3 protein: CAISAGQNYGYTF
clone size: NA; J gene: TRBJ2-5; D gene: NA; V gene: TRBV7-6; CDR3 DNA: TGTGCCAGCTACGAGGTGTTGGAACAAGAGACCCAGTACTTC; CDR3 protein: CASYEVLEQETQYF
clone size: many; J gene: TRBJ2-5; D gene: TRBD1; V gene: TRBV7-2; CDR3 DNA: TGTGCCAGCAGCTTGGACAGGGGGAACCAAGAGACCCAGTACTTC; CDR3 protein: CASSLDRGNQETQYF
clone size: NA; J gene: TRBJ2-1; D gene: NA; V gene: TRBV20-1; CDR3 DNA: TGCAGTGCCGGTAGAGGCAATGAGCAGTTCTTC; CDR3 protein: CSAGRGNEQFF
clone size: few; J gene: TRBJ2-7; D gene: NA; V gene: TRBV6-2/TRBV6-3; CDR3 DNA: TGTGCCAGCAGTTCCCCTCCAGTGAGCTCCTACGAGCAGTACTTC; CDR3 protein: CASSSPPVSSYEQYF
clone size: many; J gene: TRBJ1-1; D gene: NA; V gene: TRBV5-1; CDR3 DNA: TGCGCCAGCAGCTTGAAACAGGACACTGAAGCTTTCTTT; CDR3 protein: CASSLKQDTEAFF
clone size: NA; J gene: TRBJ1-6; D gene: NA; V gene: TRBV14; CDR3 DNA: TGTGCCAGCAGCTCTATTTGGGGGGCTGGGAATTCACCCCTCCACTTT; CDR3 protein: CASSSIWGAGNSPLHF
clone size: many; J gene: TRBJ2-4; D gene: NA; V gene: TRBV12-3/TRBV12-4; CDR3 DNA: TGTGCCAGCAGCCTAGGAGACAGAGCCAAAAACATTCAGTACTTC; CDR3 protein: CASSLGDRAKNIQYF
clone size: few; J gene: TRBJ2-1; D gene: NA; V gene: TRBV5-8; CDR3 DNA: TGTGCCAGCAGCCCGGACTGGACCCTTATAAATGAGCAGTTCTTC; CDR3 protein: CASSPDWTLINEQFF
clone size: NA; J gene: TRBJ2-1; D gene: NA; V gene: TRBV5-1; CDR3 DNA: TGCGCCAGCAGCTTGTTTCAGCACCAGGGGAATGAGCAGTTCTTC; CDR3 protein: CASSLFQHQGNEQFF